This T cell receptor (beta chain) was documented in a study of vaccination effects on CD4 cells after COVID-19. Profiling relied on immunoSEQ multiplex PCR, and the TCRdb table lists in-frame clones only, not all of them. The profile shows some 22,000 clones, over 75% of them singletons. Expansion with viral peptide pools was applied to antigen-specific CD4+ T cells by the ViraFEST assay prior to sequencing. Upon completion of around 9 days in culture, CD4+ T cells were isolated. Everyone in the study got two shots of either the BNT162b2 or mRNA-1273 vaccine. Absence of prior SARS-CoV-2 infection characterized the vaccine recipients, who showed negative nucleocapsid antibodies. A note on this clone: Its specificity is unknown.

The sample consisted of CD4+ T cells from PBMCs cultured with HCoV-NL63 spike peptides, taken after COVID-19 vaccination. The receptor comes from a human donor who received a COVID-19 vaccine.

The CDR3 DNA reads as TGTGCCAGCAGTTTAAGGGGTGCCAAAAACATTCAGTACTTC. Translating it yields CASSLRGAKNIQYF. The chain joins TRBV27 to TRBJ2-4, with a possible D match to TRBD1 (5 bases). Looked up from germline, CDR1 is MNHEY and CDR2 is SMNVEV (reference sequence). This CDR3 comprises 14 residues. The germline V and J ends were trimmed by 2 bases and 1 base, with 6 bases remaining between them.